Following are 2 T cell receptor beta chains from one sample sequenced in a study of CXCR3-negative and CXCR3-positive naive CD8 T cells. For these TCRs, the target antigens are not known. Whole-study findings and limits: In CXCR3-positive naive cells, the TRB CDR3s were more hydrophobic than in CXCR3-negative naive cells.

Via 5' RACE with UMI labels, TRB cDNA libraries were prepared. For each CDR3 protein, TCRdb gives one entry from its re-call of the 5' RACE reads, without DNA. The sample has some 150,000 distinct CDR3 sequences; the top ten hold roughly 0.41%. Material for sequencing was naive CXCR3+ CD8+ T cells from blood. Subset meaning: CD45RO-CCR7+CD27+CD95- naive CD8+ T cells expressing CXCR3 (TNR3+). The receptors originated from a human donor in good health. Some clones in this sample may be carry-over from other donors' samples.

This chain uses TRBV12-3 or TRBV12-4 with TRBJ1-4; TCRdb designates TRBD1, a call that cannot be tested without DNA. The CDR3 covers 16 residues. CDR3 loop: CASSLGPGATNEKLFF.

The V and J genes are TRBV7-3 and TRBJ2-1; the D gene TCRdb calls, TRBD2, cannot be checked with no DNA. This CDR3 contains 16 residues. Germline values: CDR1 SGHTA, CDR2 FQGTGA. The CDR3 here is CASSPFRGGLYNEQFF.